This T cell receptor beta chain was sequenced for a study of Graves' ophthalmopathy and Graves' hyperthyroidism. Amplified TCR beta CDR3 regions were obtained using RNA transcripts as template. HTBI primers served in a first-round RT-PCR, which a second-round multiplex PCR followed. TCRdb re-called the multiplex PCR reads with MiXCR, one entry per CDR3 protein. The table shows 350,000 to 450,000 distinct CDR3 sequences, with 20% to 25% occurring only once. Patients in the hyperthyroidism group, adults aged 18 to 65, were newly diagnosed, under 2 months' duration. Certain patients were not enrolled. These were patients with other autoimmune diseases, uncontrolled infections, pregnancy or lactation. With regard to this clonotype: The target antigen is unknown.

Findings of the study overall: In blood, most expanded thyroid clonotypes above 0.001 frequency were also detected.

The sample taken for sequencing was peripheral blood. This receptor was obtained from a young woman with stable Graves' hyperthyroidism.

CDR3 amino acids: CASSKDRPSNQPQHF. CDR3 DNA: TGTGCCAGCAGCAAAGACAGGCCTAGCAATCAGCCCCAGCATTTT. This chain joins TRBV7-9 and TRBJ1-5; a weak D match, TRBD1 (6 bases). The germline CDR1 and CDR2 sequences are SEHNR and FQNEAQ (reference sequence). Trimming took off 5 bases at V and 0 bases at J, with 11 bases between the two ends. The CDR3 has 15 residues.